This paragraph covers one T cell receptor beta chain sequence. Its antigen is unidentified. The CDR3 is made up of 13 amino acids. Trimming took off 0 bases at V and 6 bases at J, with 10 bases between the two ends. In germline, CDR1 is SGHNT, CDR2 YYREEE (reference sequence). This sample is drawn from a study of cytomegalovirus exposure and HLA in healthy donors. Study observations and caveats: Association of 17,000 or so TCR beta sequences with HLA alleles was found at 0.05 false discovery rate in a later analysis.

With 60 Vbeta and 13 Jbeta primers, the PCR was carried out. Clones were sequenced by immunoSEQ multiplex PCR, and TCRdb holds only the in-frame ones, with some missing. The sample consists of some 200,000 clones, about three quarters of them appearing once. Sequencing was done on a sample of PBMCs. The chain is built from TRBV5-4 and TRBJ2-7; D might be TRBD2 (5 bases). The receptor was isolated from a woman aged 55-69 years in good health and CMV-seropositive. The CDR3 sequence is CASSLGLAPEQYF. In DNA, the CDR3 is TGTGCCAGCAGCTTGGGGCTAGCTCCCGAGCAGTACTTC.